This TCR beta chain emerged from a study of blood T cell repertoires in COVID-19. The CDR3 is made up of 12 amino acids. Per the germline V gene, CDR1 is MGHRA and CDR2 is YSYEKL. The germline V and J ends were trimmed by 1 base and 10 bases, with 10 bases remaining between them. Using immunoSEQ multiplex PCR, the repertoire was profiled, and TCRdb retains in-frame clones only, with some absent. The table includes 250,000 to 300,000 clones, around nine tenths detected once. V and J are TRBV4-1 and TRBJ1-1; no definite D call. This receptor was taken from a woman aged 55-70 years who had recovered from COVID-19. Sequenced sample: PBMCs or T cells enriched from blood (not recorded which). CDR3 nucleotide sequence: TGCGCCAGCAGCCAAGGTACGGAGGCAGCTTTCTTT. Translation gives CASSQGTEAAFF.